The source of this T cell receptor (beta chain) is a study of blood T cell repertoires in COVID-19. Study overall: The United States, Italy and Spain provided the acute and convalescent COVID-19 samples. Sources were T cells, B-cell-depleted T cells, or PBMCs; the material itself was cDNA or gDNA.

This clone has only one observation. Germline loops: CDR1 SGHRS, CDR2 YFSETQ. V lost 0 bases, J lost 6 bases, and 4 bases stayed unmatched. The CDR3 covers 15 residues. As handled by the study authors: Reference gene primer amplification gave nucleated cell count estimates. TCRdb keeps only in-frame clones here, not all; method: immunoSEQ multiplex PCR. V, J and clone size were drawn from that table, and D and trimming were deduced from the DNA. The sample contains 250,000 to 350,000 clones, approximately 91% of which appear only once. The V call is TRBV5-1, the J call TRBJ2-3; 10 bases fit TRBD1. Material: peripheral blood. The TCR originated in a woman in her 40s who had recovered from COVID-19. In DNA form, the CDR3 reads TGCGCCAGCAGCTTGGATGGACAGGGGGTTGATACGCAGTATTTT. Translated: CASSLDGQGVDTQYF.